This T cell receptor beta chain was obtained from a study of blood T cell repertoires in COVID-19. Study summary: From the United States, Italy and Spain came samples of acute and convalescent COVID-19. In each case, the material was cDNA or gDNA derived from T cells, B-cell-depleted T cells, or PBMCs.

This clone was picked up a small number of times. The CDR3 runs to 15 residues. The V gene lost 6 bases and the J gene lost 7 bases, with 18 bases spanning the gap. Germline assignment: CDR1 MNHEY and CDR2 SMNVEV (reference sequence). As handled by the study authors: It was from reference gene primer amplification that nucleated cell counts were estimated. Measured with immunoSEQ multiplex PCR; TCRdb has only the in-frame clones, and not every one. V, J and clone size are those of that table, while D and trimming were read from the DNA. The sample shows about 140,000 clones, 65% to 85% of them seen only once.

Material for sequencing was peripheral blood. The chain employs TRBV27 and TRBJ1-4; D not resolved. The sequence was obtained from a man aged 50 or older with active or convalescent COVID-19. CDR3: CASSTTGSDGEKLFF. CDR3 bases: TGTGCCAGCAGCACCACGGGGTCGGACGGTGAAAAACTGTTTTTT.